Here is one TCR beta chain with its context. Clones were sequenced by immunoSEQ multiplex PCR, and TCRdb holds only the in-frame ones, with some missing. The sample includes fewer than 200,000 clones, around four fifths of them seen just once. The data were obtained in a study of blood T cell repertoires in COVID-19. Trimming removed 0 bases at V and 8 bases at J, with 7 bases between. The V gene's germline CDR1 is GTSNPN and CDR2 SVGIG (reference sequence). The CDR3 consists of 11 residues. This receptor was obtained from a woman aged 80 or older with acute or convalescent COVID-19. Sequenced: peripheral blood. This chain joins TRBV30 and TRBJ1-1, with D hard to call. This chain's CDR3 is CAWSVTEEAFF. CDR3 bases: TGTGCCTGGAGTGTAACAGAAGAAGCTTTCTTT.